This T cell receptor (beta chain) stems from a study of T cell repertoires and HLA-DP antigens listed by TCRdb under 2018. Looking at the study overall: The study used an in vitro model of CD4+ T cell alloreactivity in which transduced HeLa cells presented allogeneic HLA-DP. The two alloantigens modelled structurally similar versus dissimilar alloantigens, differing from self at one and ten peptide-binding groove amino acids, respectively. Of the three donors, two were male and one was female, and their ages ranged from the 18-to-29 age band up to the 60-to-69 age band. An average DNA input of about 200 ng was used for sorted CD137+CD4+ samples, compared with about 1,200 ng for pre-culture CD4+ samples. What the authors observed across the whole study: Limitations included only a few donors, a non-physiological HeLa antigen-presenting system, and the use of total CD4+ responder cells. Separate analysis of naive and memory CD4+ repertoires was not performed. Sorted CD137+ cells showed similar clonality against both alloantigens, at 0.3 to 0.4, which was much higher than the roughly 0.038 seen in pre-culture samples. Average cumulative frequency of clones undetected before culture was approximately 35% against one allele and roughly 54% against the other.

Points on this clone: Its cognate antigen has yet to be identified. It has no much larger one-base neighbor in the sample; base qualities were not kept.

Untouched CD4+ T cells were isolated from Ficoll-separated PBMC through negative selection with magnetic beads, and an average purity of approximately 98% was reached. Untouched CD4+ T cells were isolated with magnetic beads from Ficoll-separated PBMC, and a purity of about 98% was reached with negligible CD8+ contamination. Donors were a few healthy blood donors whose buffy coats supplied peripheral blood mononuclear cells. CMV seronegative status was shared by all three donors. The DNeasy Blood & Tissue Kit was used for extraction of genomic DNA. For each subject, genomic DNA from sorted CD137+CD4+ cells and from pre-culture CD4+ baseline samples underwent TCRB sequencing. Here V drops 4 bases and J drops 1 base, and the junction holds 4 bases not matched to any gene. The germline V gene encodes CDR1 SGHRS and CDR2 YFSETQ. The CDR3, cysteine through phenylalanine, is 14 amino acids long. The read is trimmed to its CDR3 DNA, 42 bases read in frame from base 1.

TCRB CDR3 regions were amplified with the immunoSEQ multiplex PCR using forward primers for 54 TRBV segments and reverse primers for 13 TRBJ segments. For pre-culture CD4+ samples, sequencing was done at deep resolution with a target of around 210,000 T cell genomes. Amplicons were sequenced on an Illumina HiSeq System, producing 87 bp reads covering the CDR3. The study's own analysis went as follows. Reads were corrected for PCR and sequencing errors, and CDR3 regions were defined by alignment to IMGT reference sequences. Synthetic template pools were used to estimate counts of templates and unique rearrangements. Clonality was computed by subtracting Pielou's evenness from 1. Richness was estimated with the Daley-Smith estimator. Morisita's index was used to measure repertoire overlap. Clones present in cultured samples but not detected in the pre-culture repertoire of the same donor were defined as low-abundance clones. TCRdb holds this immuneACCESS table with in-frame rearrangements only. Some clones are missing; in checked studies, unresolved V genes explain under half, and the rest has no known cause. The V and J calls and clone size come from that table; D and trimming were worked out from the DNA. The sample yields around 70,000 clones; about four fifths were counted once. Together, the top ten hold approximately 1.4% of the sample.

This TCR derives from a man aged 60 to 69 in good health and CMV-seronegative. The rearranged segments are TRBV5-1 and TRBJ1-1, with 7 bases in between that match TRBD1. The sample was CD4+ T cells from PBMCs. The bases are TGCGCCAGCAGCGGACAGGCCTCGAACACTGAAGCTTTCTTT. Its protein is CASSGQASNTEAFF.